The clone carrying this T cell receptor beta chain is called medium-sized based on its frequency. TCRdb re-called the 10x single-cell sequencing reads; every CDR3 protein appears as one record, without DNA. Its table lists 700 to 900 distinct CDR3 sequences. Parkinson's disease patients served as a neurodegenerative disease comparison group. Every participant was in good physical condition without acute infectious disease. This entry is derived from a study of CD8 T cells in cerebrospinal fluid in Alzheimer's disease. This CDR3 region has 15 residues. This clonotype was sampled from a human donor with Parkinson's disease. The J gene is TRBJ1-6, the V gene TRBV21-1; lacking DNA, the TRBD1 call made by TCRdb goes unchecked. TRBV21-1 is a documented pseudogene. Sample: cerebrospinal fluid. This CDR3 is CASSPQGGGSSPLHF.